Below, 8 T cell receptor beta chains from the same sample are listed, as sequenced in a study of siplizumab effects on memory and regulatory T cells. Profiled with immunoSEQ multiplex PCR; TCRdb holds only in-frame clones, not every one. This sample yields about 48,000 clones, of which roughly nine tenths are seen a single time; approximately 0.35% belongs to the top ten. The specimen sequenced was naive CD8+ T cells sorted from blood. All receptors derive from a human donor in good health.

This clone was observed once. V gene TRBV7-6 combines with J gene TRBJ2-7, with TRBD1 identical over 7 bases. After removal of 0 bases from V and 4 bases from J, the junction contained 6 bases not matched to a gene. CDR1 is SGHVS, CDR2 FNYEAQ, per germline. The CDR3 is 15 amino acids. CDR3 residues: CASSLATGVAYEQYF. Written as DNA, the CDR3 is TGTGCCAGCAGCTTAGCTACAGGGGTCGCGTACGAGCAGTACTTC.

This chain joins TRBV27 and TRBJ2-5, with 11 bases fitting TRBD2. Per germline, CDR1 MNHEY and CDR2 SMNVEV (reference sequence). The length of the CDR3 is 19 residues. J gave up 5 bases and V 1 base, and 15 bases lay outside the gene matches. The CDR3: CASSLWAPSISGGDETQYF. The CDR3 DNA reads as TGTGCCAGCAGTTTATGGGCCCCCAGTATTAGCGGGGGGGATGAGACCCAGTACTTC.

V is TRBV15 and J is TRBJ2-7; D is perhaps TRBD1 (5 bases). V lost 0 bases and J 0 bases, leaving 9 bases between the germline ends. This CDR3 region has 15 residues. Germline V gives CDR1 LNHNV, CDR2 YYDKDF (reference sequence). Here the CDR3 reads CATSRDRDSSYEQYF. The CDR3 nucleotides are TGTGCCACCAGCAGAGATCGCGACAGCTCCTACGAGCAGTACTTC.

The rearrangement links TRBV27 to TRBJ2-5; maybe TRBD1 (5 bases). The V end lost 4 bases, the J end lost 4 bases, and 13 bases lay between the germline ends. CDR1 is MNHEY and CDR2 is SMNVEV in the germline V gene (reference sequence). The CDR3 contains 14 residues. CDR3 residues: CASSSYSGRETQYF. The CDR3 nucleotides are TGTGCCAGCAGTTCGTATTCAGGGCGAGAGACCCAGTACTTC.

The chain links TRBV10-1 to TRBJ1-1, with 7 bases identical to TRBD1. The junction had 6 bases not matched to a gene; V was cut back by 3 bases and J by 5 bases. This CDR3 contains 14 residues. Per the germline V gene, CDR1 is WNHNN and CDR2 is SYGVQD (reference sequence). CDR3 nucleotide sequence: TGCGCCAGCAGTGAACACCAGGGGGGGACTGAAGCTTTCTTT. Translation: CASSEHQGGTEAFF.

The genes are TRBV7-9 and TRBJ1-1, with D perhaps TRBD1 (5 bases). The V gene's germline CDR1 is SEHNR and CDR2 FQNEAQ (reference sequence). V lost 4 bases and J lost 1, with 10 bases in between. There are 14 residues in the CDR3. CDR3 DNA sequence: TGTGCCAGCAGCTCTAACAGGCCGAACACTGAAGCTTTCTTT. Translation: CASSSNRPNTEAFF. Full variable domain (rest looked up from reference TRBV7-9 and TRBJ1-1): DTGVSQNPRHKITKRGQNVTFRCDPISEHNRLYWYRQTLGQGPEFLTYFQNEAQLEKSRLLSDRFSAERPKGSFSTLEIQRTEQGDSAMYLCASSSNRPNTEAFFGQGTRLTVV.

The CDR3 is CASSQDGTSGNTIYF. As DNA, the CDR3 is TGTGCCAGCAGCCAAGACGGGACTAGTGGAAACACCATATATTTT. V usage is TRBV14 and J usage is TRBJ1-3; tentatively, D is TRBD1 (5 bases). This CDR3 region has 15 residues. Germline V gives CDR1 SGHDN, CDR2 FVKESK. Trimming removed 0 bases from V and 3 bases from J, with 9 bases in between.

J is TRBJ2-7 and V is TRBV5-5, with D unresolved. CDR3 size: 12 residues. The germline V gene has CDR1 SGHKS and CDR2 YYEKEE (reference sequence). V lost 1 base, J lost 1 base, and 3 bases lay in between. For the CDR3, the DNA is TGTGCCAGCAGCTTGCTGTCCTACGAGCAGTACTTC. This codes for CASSLLSYEQYF.